The TCR beta chain described here comes from a study of Tregs in tolerant kidney transplant recipients. Study-wide results and limits: This study did not directly address biological reproducibility.

The method was immunoSEQ multiplex PCR; TCRdb's version includes in-frame clones alone and lacks a portion of them. The sample lists about 240,000 clones, roughly 80% occurring once. As for this clone: The antigen is unknown. The sample contains more than one DNA sequence encoding this CDR3.

Thawed PBMCs were FACS-sorted into unstimulated CD4+CD25+CD127- regulatory T cells, CD4+CD25- non-regulatory cells, CD4 and CD8 cells. Per germline, CDR1 SGHRS and CDR2 YFSETQ. The CDR3 runs to 16 residues. Germline trimming cut 5 bases from V and 1 base from J; bases unmatched to any gene: 4. The clonotype was recovered from a human donor in good health. What was sequenced was CD4+ T cells from blood. The genes are TRBV5-1 and TRBJ2-5, with 14 nucleotides matching TRBD2. CDR3 loop: CASSPGTSGGQETQYF. For the CDR3, the DNA is TGCGCCAGCAGTCCCGGGACTAGCGGGGGCCAAGAGACCCAGTACTTC.